These T cell receptor beta chains were read from a single sample in a study of blood T cell repertoires in COVID-19. Only in-frame clones appear in the TCRdb table, and some are missing; sequencing was by immunoSEQ multiplex PCR. The profile covers roughly 270,000 clones, with roughly 86% appearing a single time and over 8% taken by the ten largest. Sequencing used peripheral blood. These receptors all come from a man younger than 35 with active or convalescent COVID-19. Each CDR3 is given with its conserved first and last residue. D genes are given only for firm matches. Clone size is stated in some rows and not others, as once, few, many or a class when expanded.

v_call: TRBV4-1
j_call: TRBJ2-7
clone_size: .
d_call: TRBD1
cdr3_aa: CASSQDRDRVYEQYF
cdr3_nt: TGCGCCAGCAGCCAGGACCGGGACAGGGTATACGAGCAGTACTTC

v_call: TRBV19
j_call: TRBJ2-3
clone_size: .
d_call: .
cdr3_aa: CASSMGVLAPDTQYF
cdr3_nt: TGTGCCAGTAGTATGGGAGTATTGGCCCCAGATACGCAGTATTTT

v_call: TRBV21-1
j_call: TRBJ1-4
clone_size: .
d_call: .
cdr3_aa: CASSKFGKLFF
cdr3_nt: TGTGCCAGCAGCAAGTTCGGAAAACTGTTTTTT

v_call: TRBV6-5
j_call: TRBJ2-3
clone_size: .
d_call: .
cdr3_aa: CASSYTGTQYF
cdr3_nt: TGTGCCAGCAGTTACACGGGGACGCAGTATTTT

v_call: TRBV4-3
j_call: TRBJ2-1
clone_size: .
d_call: .
cdr3_aa: CASSQEGRGGTSIYNEQFF
cdr3_nt: TGCGCCAGCAGCCAAGAAGGGCGTGGAGGGACTTCAATATACAATGAGCAGTTCTTC

v_call: TRBV5-4
j_call: TRBJ1-2
clone_size: .
d_call: .
cdr3_aa: CASSPGPQAEGYGYTF
cdr3_nt: TGTGCCAGCAGCCCAGGGCCACAGGCGGAGGGCTATGGCTACACCTTC

v_call: TRBV12-5
j_call: TRBJ1-2
clone_size: few
d_call: TRBD1
cdr3_aa: CASGLLTGASGYTF
cdr3_nt: TGTGCTAGTGGTTTGTTAACAGGGGCTAGCGGCTACACCTTC

v_call: TRBV7-9
j_call: TRBJ2-2
clone_size: .
d_call: .
cdr3_aa: CASSLDTGRVAGELFF
cdr3_nt: TGTGCCAGCAGCTTAGATACAGGGCGGGTCGCCGGGGAGCTGTTTTTT

v_call: TRBV6-2/TRBV6-3
j_call: TRBJ2-2
clone_size: .
d_call: .
cdr3_aa: CASSYSTNWTVNTGELFF
cdr3_nt: TGTGCCAGCAGTTACTCTACGAACTGGACAGTTAACACCGGGGAGCTGTTTTTT

v_call: TRBV5-6
j_call: TRBJ2-5
clone_size: .
d_call: .
cdr3_aa: CASSLDGGVRSETQYF
cdr3_nt: TGTGCCAGCAGCTTGGATGGCGGAGTAAGATCGGAGACCCAGTACTTC

v_call: TRBV5-6
j_call: TRBJ1-3
clone_size: .
d_call: .
cdr3_aa: CASSAGSSGNTIYF
cdr3_nt: TGTGCCAGCAGCGCAGGGTCGTCTGGAAACACCATATATTTT

v_call: TRBV27
j_call: TRBJ2-7
clone_size: .
d_call: TRBD1
cdr3_aa: CASETGGKQYF
cdr3_nt: TGTGCCAGCGAAACAGGGGGCAAGCAGTACTTC

v_call: TRBV13
j_call: TRBJ1-1
clone_size: .
d_call: TRBD1
cdr3_aa: CASSLGTGVFRAFF
cdr3_nt: TGTGCCAGCAGCTTAGGGACAGGGGTTTTTCGAGCTTTCTTT

v_call: TRBV19
j_call: TRBJ1-5
clone_size: .
d_call: .
cdr3_aa: CASSIQGWVGQPQHF
cdr3_nt: TGTGCCAGTAGTATTCAGGGTTGGGTCGGTCAGCCCCAGCATTTT

v_call: TRBV18
j_call: TRBJ2-3
clone_size: .
d_call: TRBD1
cdr3_aa: CASSRAGGLTTDTQYF
cdr3_nt: TGTGCCAGCTCACGGGCAGGGGGCTTAACCACAGATACGCAGTATTTT

v_call: TRBV3-1/TRBV3-2
j_call: TRBJ1-1
clone_size: .
d_call: .
cdr3_aa: CASSRQINTEAFF
cdr3_nt: TGTGCCAGCAGCCGACAGATAAACACTGAAGCTTTCTTT

v_call: TRBV6-4
j_call: TRBJ2-1
clone_size: .
d_call: TRBD2
cdr3_aa: CASSDSGGNYEQFF
cdr3_nt: TGTGCCAGCAGTGACTCGGGGGGGAACTATGAGCAGTTCTTC

v_call: TRBV6-5
j_call: TRBJ2-3
clone_size: .
d_call: TRBD2
cdr3_aa: CASSFTSGGWGDTQYF
cdr3_nt: TGTGCCAGCAGTTTCACTAGCGGGGGGTGGGGAGATACGCAGTATTTT

v_call: TRBV10-3
j_call: TRBJ1-3
clone_size: .
d_call: TRBD1
cdr3_aa: CAISAGQRGGNTIYF
cdr3_nt: TGTGCCATCAGTGCGGGACAGCGAGGAGGAAACACCATATATTTT

v_call: TRBV6-1
j_call: TRBJ2-1
clone_size: .
d_call: .
cdr3_aa: CASSEIQGRHNEQFF
cdr3_nt: TGTGCCAGCAGTGAAATACAGGGTCGGCACAATGAGCAGTTCTTC

v_call: TRBV5-4
j_call: TRBJ2-7
clone_size: .
d_call: .
cdr3_aa: CASSLPGQGSYEQYF
cdr3_nt: TGTGCCAGCAGCTTGCCAGGTCAGGGGTCATACGAGCAGTACTTC

v_call: TRBV2
j_call: TRBJ1-1
clone_size: .
d_call: TRBD1
cdr3_aa: CASSISGGTEAFF
cdr3_nt: TGTGCCAGCAGTATTTCAGGGGGCACTGAAGCTTTCTTT

v_call: TRBV19
j_call: TRBJ1-3
clone_size: .
d_call: .
cdr3_aa: CASSAWGGSGNTIYF
cdr3_nt: TGTGCCAGTAGTGCATGGGGGGGATCTGGAAACACCATATATTTT

v_call: TRBV5-4
j_call: TRBJ1-1
clone_size: .
d_call: .
cdr3_aa: CASSLFAMNTEAFF
cdr3_nt: TGTGCCAGCAGCTTGTTTGCGATGAACACTGAAGCTTTCTTT

v_call: TRBV7-5
j_call: TRBJ1-2
clone_size: .
d_call: .
cdr3_aa: CASYRGTGGMGNYGYTF
cdr3_nt: TGTGCCTCCTACCGGGGGACAGGGGGCATGGGGAACTATGGCTACACCTTC

v_call: TRBV6-4
j_call: TRBJ1-5
clone_size: once
d_call: .
cdr3_aa: CASSERFSNQPQHF
cdr3_nt: TGTGCCAGCAGTGAGAGATTTAGCAATCAGCCCCAGCATTTT

v_call: TRBV5-6
j_call: TRBJ1-2
clone_size: .
d_call: TRBD1
cdr3_aa: CASSTGQAIYGYTF
cdr3_nt: TGTGCCAGCAGCACGGGACAGGCCATCTATGGCTACACCTTC

v_call: TRBV19
j_call: TRBJ1-5
clone_size: .
d_call: TRBD1
cdr3_aa: CASSLPFGQGDQPQHF
cdr3_nt: TGTGCCAGTAGTCTACCCTTCGGACAGGGGGATCAGCCCCAGCATTTT

v_call: TRBV28
j_call: TRBJ1-4
clone_size: .
d_call: .
cdr3_aa: CASSPEGARLKLFF
cdr3_nt: TGTGCCAGCAGCCCGGAAGGGGCGCGGCTAAAACTGTTTTTT

v_call: TRBV27
j_call: TRBJ1-1
clone_size: .
d_call: .
cdr3_aa: CASSLSPRGAGTEAFF
cdr3_nt: TGTGCCAGCAGTTTATCGCCCCGGGGGGCCGGCACTGAAGCTTTCTTT

v_call: TRBV29-1
j_call: TRBJ1-1
clone_size: .
d_call: .
cdr3_aa: CSGVVAEAFF
cdr3_nt: TGCAGCGGTGTAGTCGCTGAAGCTTTCTTT

v_call: TRBV7-8
j_call: TRBJ2-2
clone_size: .
d_call: .
cdr3_aa: CASSPYTGELFF
cdr3_nt: TGTGCCAGCAGCCCTTACACCGGGGAGCTGTTTTTT

v_call: TRBV2
j_call: TRBJ2-2
clone_size: .
d_call: .
cdr3_aa: CASRRDGGATGELFF
cdr3_nt: TGTGCCAGCAGGCGGGACGGGGGAGCCACCGGGGAGCTGTTTTTT

v_call: TRBV5-8
j_call: TRBJ1-5
clone_size: .
d_call: .
cdr3_aa: CASRTGSNQPQHF
cdr3_nt: TGTGCCAGCAGAACCGGGAGCAATCAGCCCCAGCATTTT

v_call: TRBV7-9
j_call: TRBJ1-2
clone_size: .
d_call: .
cdr3_aa: CASRNTGSYGYTF
cdr3_nt: TGTGCCAGCAGAAACACAGGGTCCTATGGCTACACCTTC

v_call: TRBV4-1
j_call: TRBJ1-1
clone_size: .
d_call: .
cdr3_aa: CASSQGKIRITEAFF
cdr3_nt: TGCGCCAGCAGCCAAGGTAAAATTAGAATCACTGAAGCTTTCTTT

v_call: TRBV10-3
j_call: TRBJ2-5
clone_size: once
d_call: TRBD1
cdr3_aa: CAIGQGGTETQYF
cdr3_nt: TGTGCCATCGGACAGGGGGGAACGGAGACCCAGTACTTC

v_call: TRBV27
j_call: TRBJ2-2
clone_size: .
d_call: .
cdr3_aa: CASQPRWKNTGELFF
cdr3_nt: TGTGCCAGCCAACCCAGGTGGAAGAACACCGGGGAGCTGTTTTTT

v_call: TRBV10-1
j_call: TRBJ1-1
clone_size: .
d_call: .
cdr3_aa: CANPSSDIGTEAFF
cdr3_nt: TGCGCCAACCCTAGTTCGGACATCGGCACTGAAGCTTTCTTT

v_call: TRBV5-1
j_call: TRBJ2-3
clone_size: .
d_call: .
cdr3_aa: CASSLARAGSMSADTQYF
cdr3_nt: TGCGCCAGCAGCTTGGCCCGGGCAGGGTCCATGTCGGCAGATACGCAGTATTTT

v_call: TRBV27
j_call: TRBJ1-2
clone_size: few
d_call: TRBD1
cdr3_aa: CASSLSGTGESDGYTF
cdr3_nt: TGTGCCAGCAGTTTATCCGGGACAGGGGAGTCGGATGGCTACACCTTC

v_call: TRBV29-1
j_call: TRBJ2-7
clone_size: .
d_call: TRBD1
cdr3_aa: CSVSGTGDYEQYF
cdr3_nt: TGCAGCGTCTCCGGGACAGGGGACTACGAGCAGTACTTC

v_call: TRBV18
j_call: TRBJ2-7
clone_size: .
d_call: TRBD2
cdr3_aa: CASSPYRGGVYEQYF
cdr3_nt: TGTGCCAGCTCACCCTACCGGGGGGGCGTCTACGAGCAGTACTTC